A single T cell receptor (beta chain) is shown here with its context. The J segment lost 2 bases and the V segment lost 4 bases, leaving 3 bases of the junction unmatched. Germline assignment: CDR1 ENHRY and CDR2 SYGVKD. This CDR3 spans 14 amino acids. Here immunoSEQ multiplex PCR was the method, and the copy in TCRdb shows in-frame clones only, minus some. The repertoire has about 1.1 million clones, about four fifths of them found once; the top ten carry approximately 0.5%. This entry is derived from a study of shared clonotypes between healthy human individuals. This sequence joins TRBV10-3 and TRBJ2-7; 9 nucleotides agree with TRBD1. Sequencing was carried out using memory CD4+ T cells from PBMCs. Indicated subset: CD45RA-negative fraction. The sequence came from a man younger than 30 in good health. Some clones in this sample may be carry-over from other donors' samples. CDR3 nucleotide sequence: TGTGCCATCAGTGCCACAGGGGGCCCCTACGAGCAGTACTTC. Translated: CAISATGGPYEQYF.